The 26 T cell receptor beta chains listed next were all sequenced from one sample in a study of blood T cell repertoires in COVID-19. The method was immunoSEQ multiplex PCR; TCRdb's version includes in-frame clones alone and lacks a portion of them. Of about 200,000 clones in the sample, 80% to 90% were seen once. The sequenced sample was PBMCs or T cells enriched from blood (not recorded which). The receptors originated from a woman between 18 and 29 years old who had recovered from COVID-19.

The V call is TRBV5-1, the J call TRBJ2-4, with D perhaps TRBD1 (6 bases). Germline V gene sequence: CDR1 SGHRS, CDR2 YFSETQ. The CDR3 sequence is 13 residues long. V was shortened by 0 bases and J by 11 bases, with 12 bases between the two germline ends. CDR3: CASSLAGASVQYF. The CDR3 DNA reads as TGCGCCAGCAGCTTGGCAGGGGCCTCCGTTCAGTACTTC.

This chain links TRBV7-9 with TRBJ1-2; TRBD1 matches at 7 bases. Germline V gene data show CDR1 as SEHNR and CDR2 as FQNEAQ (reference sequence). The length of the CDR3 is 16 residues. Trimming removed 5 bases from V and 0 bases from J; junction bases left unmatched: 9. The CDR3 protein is CASSDADREANYGYTF. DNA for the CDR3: TGTGCCAGCAGCGACGCCGACAGGGAAGCTAACTATGGCTACACCTTC.

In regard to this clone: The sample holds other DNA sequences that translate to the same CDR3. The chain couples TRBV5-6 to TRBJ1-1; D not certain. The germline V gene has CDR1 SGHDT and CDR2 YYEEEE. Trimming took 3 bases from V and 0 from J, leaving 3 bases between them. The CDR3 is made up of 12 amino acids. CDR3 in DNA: TGTGCCAGCAGCTCCGTGAACACTGAAGCTTTCTTT. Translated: CASSSVNTEAFF. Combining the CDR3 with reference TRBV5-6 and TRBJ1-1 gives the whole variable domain DAGVTQSPTHLIKTRGQQVTLRCSPKSGHDTVSWYQQALGQGPQFIFQYYEEEERQRGNFPDRFSGHQFPNYSSELNVNALLLGDSALYLCASSSVNTEAFFGQGTRLTVV.

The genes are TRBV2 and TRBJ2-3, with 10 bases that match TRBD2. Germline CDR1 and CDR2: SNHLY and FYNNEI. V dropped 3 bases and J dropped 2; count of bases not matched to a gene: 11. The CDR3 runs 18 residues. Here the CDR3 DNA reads TGTGCCAGCAGTGATGGGCTCAAGCGGGGGGGAAACACAGATACGCAGTATTTT. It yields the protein CASSDGLKRGGNTDTQYF.

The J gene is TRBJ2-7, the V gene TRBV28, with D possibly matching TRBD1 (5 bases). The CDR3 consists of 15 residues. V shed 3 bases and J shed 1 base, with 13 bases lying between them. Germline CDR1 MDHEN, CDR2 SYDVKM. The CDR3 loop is CASSFQGGRSYEQYF. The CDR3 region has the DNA TGTGCCAGCAGTTTTCAGGGCGGCCGATCCTACGAGCAGTACTTC.

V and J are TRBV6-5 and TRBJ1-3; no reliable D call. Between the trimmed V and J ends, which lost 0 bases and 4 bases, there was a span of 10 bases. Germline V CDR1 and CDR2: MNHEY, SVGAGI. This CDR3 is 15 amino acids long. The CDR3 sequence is CASSYSRVVGNTIYF. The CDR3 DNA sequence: TGTGCCAGCAGTTACTCCCGTGTTGTGGGAAACACCATATATTTT.

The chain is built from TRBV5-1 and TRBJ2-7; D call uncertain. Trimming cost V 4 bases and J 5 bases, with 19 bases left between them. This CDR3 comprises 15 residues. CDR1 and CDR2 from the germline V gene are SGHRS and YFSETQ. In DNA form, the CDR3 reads TGCGCCAGCAGCCCAGTGTCCGTAATTACCAACGAGCAGTACTTC. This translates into CASSPVSVITNEQYF.

The CDR3 here is CASTLNTGELFF. Here the CDR3 DNA reads TGCGCCAGCACCTTAAACACCGGGGAGCTGTTTTTT. V and J are TRBV10-2 and TRBJ2-2; no firm D call. CDR3 length: 12 residues. The V and J ends lost 7 bases and 2 bases respectively, with 5 bases between them. From germline, CDR1 is WSHSY and CDR2 SAAADI.

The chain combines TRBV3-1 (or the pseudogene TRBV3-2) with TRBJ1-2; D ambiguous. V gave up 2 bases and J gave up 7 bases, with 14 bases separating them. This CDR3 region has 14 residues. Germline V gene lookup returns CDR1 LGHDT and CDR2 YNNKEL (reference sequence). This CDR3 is CASSQSPGIGGYTF. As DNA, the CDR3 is TGTGCCAGCAGCCAATCCCCCGGGATCGGTGGCTACACCTTC.

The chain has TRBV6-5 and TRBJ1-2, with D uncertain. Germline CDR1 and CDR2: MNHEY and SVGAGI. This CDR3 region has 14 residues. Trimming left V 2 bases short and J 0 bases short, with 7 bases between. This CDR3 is CASSYTNPNYGYTF. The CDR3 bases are TGTGCCAGCAGTTACACAAATCCTAACTATGGCTACACCTTC.

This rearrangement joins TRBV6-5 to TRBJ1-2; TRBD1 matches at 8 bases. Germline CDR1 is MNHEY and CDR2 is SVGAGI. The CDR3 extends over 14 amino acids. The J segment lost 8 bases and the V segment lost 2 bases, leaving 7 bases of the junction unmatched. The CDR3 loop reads CASSYQPTGVGYTF. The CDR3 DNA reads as TGTGCCAGCAGTTACCAACCGACAGGGGTCGGCTACACCTTC.

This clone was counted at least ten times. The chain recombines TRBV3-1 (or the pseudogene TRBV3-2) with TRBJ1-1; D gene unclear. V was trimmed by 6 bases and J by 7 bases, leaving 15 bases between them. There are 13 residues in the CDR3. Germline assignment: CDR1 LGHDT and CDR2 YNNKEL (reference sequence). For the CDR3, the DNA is TGTGCCAGCAGTCCAGAGGGCAGATTTGAAGCTTTCTTT. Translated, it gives CASSPEGRFEAFF.

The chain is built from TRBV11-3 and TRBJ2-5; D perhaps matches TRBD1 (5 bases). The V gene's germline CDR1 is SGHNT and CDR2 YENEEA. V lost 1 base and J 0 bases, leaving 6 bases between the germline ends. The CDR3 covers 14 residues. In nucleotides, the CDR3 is TGTGCCAGCAGCTTAGGGGGCGACCAAGAGACCCAGTACTTC. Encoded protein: CASSLGGDQETQYF.

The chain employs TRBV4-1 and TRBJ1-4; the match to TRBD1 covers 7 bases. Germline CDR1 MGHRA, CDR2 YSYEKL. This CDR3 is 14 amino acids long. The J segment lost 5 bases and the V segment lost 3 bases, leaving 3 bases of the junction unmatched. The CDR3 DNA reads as TGCGCCAGCAGCCAGACAGGGTTAAATGAAAAACTGTTTTTT. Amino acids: CASSQTGLNEKLFF.

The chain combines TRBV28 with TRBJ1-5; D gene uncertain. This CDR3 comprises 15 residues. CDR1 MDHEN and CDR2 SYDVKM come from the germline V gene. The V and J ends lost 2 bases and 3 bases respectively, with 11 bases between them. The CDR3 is CASSLVQAPNQPQHF. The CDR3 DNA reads TGTGCCAGCAGTTTAGTGCAGGCCCCCAATCAGCCCCAGCATTTT.

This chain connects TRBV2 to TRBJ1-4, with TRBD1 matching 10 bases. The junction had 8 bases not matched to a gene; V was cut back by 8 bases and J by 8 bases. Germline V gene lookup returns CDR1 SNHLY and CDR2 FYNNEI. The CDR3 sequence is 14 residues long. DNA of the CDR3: TGTGCCAGCCAGACCGGGACAGGGGTAGAAAAACTGTTTTTT. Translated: CASQTGTGVEKLFF.

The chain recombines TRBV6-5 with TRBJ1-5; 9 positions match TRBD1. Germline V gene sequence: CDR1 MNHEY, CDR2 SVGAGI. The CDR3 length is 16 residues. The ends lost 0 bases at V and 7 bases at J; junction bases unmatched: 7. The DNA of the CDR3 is TGTGCCAGCAGTTACTCGTTCTGGGACAGGGAGCAGCCCCAGCATTTT. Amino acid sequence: CASSYSFWDREQPQHF.

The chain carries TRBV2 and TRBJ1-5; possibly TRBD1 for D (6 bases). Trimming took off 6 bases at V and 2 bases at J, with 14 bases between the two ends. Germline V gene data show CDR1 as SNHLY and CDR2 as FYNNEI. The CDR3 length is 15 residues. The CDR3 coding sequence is TGTGCCAGCAGCTTTCAGGGGTATGGCAATCAGCCCCAGCATTTT. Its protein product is CASSFQGYGNQPQHF.

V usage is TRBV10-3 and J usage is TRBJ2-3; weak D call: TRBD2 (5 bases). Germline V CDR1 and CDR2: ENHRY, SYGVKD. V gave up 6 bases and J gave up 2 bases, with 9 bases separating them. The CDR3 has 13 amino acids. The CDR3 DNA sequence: TGTGCCATCAGCGGACTTTCCACAGATACGCAGTATTTT. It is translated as CAISGLSTDTQYF.

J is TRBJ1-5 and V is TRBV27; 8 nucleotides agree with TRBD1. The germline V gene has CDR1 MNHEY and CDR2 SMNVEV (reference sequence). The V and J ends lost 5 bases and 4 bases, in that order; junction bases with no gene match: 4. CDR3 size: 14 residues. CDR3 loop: CASSINRGNQPQHF. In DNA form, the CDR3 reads TGTGCCAGCAGTATCAACAGGGGGAATCAGCCCCAGCATTTT.

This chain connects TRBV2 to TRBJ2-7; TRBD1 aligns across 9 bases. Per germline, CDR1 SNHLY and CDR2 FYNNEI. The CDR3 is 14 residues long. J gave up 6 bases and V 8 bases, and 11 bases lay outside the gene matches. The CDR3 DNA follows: TGTGCCAGCGGTTCCGGGACAGGGTCCGGCGAGCAGTACTTC. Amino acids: CASGSGTGSGEQYF.

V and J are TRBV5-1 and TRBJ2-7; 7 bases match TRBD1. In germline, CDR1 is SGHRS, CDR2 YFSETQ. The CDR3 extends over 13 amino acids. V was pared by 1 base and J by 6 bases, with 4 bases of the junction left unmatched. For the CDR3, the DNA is TGCGCCAGCAGCTTGACAGGGGTCGCCGAGCAGTACTTC. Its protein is CASSLTGVAEQYF.

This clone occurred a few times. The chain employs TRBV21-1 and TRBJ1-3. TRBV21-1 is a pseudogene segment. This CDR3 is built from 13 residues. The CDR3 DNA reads TGTGCCAGCAGCAAACCGTCCGGAAACACCATATATTTT. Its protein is CASSKPSGNTIYF.

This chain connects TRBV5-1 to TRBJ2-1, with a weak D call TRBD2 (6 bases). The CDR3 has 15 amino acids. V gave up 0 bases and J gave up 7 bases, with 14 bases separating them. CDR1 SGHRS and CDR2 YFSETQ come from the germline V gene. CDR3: CASSLGDHGGNEQFF. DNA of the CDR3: TGCGCCAGCAGCTTGGGGGACCACGGAGGGAATGAGCAGTTCTTC.

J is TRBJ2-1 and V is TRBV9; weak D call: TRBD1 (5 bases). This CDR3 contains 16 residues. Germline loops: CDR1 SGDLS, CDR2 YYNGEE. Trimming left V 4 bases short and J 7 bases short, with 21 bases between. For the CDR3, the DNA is TGTGCCAGCAGCCCCCAGCTGGGCACCAAGGGGAATGAGCAGTTCTTC. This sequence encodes CASSPQLGTKGNEQFF.

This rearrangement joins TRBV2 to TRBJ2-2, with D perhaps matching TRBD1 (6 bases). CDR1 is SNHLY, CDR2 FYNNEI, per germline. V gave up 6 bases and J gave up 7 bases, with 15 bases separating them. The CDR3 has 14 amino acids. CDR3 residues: CASRVQGDGGELFF. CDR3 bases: TGTGCCAGCAGAGTACAGGGTGATGGCGGGGAGCTGTTTTTT.